Detailed here is one TCR beta chain. Original processing notes: Cell counts per sample came from amplifying reference gene primers. Measured with immunoSEQ multiplex PCR; TCRdb has only the in-frame clones, and not every one. D and trimming were read from the DNA, whereas the V and J calls and clone size are those reported in that table. Here the sample spans some 87,000 clones, 78% being singletons. The data belong to a study of blood T cell repertoires in COVID-19. Study at large: The United States, Italy and Spain provided the acute and convalescent COVID-19 samples. T cells, B-cell-depleted T cells, or PBMCs provided the cDNA or gDNA that served as material.

Trimming pared 2 bases from V and 2 bases from J, leaving 7 bases between. CDR1 is KGHSH, CDR2 LQKENI, per germline. The CDR3 is made up of 13 amino acids. The sequence was collected from a human donor in a cohort sampled during active COVID-19. Material for sequencing was peripheral blood. V gene TRBV18 combines with J gene TRBJ2-7; D remains ambiguous. CDR3 in DNA: TGTGCCAGCTCACCAGAGGATGCCTACGAGCAGTACTTC. Residues: CASSPEDAYEQYF.